The following is a T cell receptor beta chain sequence with its context. The data stem from a study of blood T cell repertoires in COVID-19. Whole-study context: COVID-19 samples, acute and convalescent, were from the United States, Italy and Spain.

Patients from Seattle were sampled longitudinally, starting during active infection. Authors' data handling: Reference gene primer amplification in the assay estimated nucleated cell counts. Repertoires were generated with immunoSEQ multiplex PCR, while TCRdb's copy carries only in-frame clones and drops some. V and J calls and clone size are those listed in that table; D and trimming were worked out from the DNA. Among under 200,000 clones listed, 85% were seen once. The CDR3 spans 13 residues. From germline, CDR1 is MNHEY and CDR2 SVGAGI. Trimming took off 8 bases at V and 1 base at J, with 11 bases between the two ends.

The sequenced sample consisted of peripheral blood. The source of this sequence is a man in his 60s with COVID-19, enrolled during active disease. The chain recombines TRBV6-5 with TRBJ1-1; D is undetermined. For the CDR3, the DNA is TGTGCCAGCCCGGGAAGAAAGAACACTGAAGCTTTCTTT. Translation: CASPGRKNTEAFF.